Listed here are 15 T cell receptor beta chains from one sample, sequenced in a study of T cells in Graves' hyperthyroidism and ophthalmopathy (dated by TCRdb to the late 2010s). The library was made by multiplex PCR. The sample was run on an Illumina HiSeq 2000. Amplification of TCR beta CDR3 regions was carried out from RNA transcripts. A first-round RT-PCR of the TCR CDR3 used the HTBI primer set with the Qiagen OneStep RT-PCR kit. TCRdb reanalyzed the raw reads on its own, using fastp at Q25 for trimming and MiXCR for clone calling, and kept in-frame beta chains. Each record represents a unique CDR3 protein, reported with the most common genes and DNA among its rows. For this sample there are approximately 100,000 distinct CDR3 sequences; roughly 47% appear just once. Approximately 30% of the sample rests with the top ten. The source material was blood. The receptor source for this set is a man between 35 and 55 years old with Graves' hyperthyroidism.

This rearrangement joins TRBV30 to TRBJ2-7, with 11 positions matching TRBD2. Germline V gene lookup returns CDR1 GTSNPN and CDR2 SVGIG (reference sequence). V lost 0 bases, J lost 3 bases, and 10 bases stayed unmatched. There are 17 residues in the CDR3. In DNA form, the CDR3 reads TGTGCCTGGAGTGTCCCCTCTAGCGGGGGGCCGAACTACGAGCAGTACTTC. Translating it yields CAWSVPSSGGPNYEQYF. Filled out from reference TRBV30 and TRBJ2-7, the complete variable domain reads SQTIHQWPATLVQPVGSPLSLECTVEGTSNPNLYWYRQAAGRGLQLLFYSVGIGQISSEVPQNLSASRPQDRQFILSSKKLLLSDSGFYLCAWSVPSSGGPNYEQYFGPGTRLTVT.

V is TRBV11-1 and J is TRBJ2-5; the D is unclear. The CDR3 is made up of 14 amino acids. The germline V gene encodes CDR1 SGHAT and CDR2 FQDESV (reference sequence). V was clipped by 5 bases and J by 1 base, with 11 bases between them. The CDR3 nucleotides read TGTGCCAGCAGCCATGCCTCTAGCCAAGAGACCCAGTACTTC. Translation: CASSHASSQETQYF.

This clonotype was detected many times. This rearrangement joins TRBV9 to TRBJ2-5; TRBD1 aligns across 7 bases. The CDR3 is 16 amino acids. V lost 0 bases and J lost 0; bases outside the gene matches: 5. Germline V gene sequence: CDR1 SGDLS, CDR2 YYNGEE. CDR3 residues: CASSVGRTGYQETQYF. DNA of the CDR3: TGTGCCAGCAGCGTAGGGAGGACAGGTTACCAAGAGACCCAGTACTTC.

This clonotype was seen many times. V and J are TRBV6-5 and TRBJ1-2; D unclear. Germline CDR1 MNHEY, CDR2 SVGAGI. This CDR3 spans 13 amino acids. V dropped 8 bases and J dropped 6 bases, with 16 bases sitting between them. The CDR3 is CASSSLWQNGYTF. The CDR3 coding sequence is TGTGCCAGCTCTTCCCTGTGGCAGAATGGCTACACCTTC.

V is TRBV2 and J is TRBJ2-5; either TRBD1 or TRBD2 may supply D (5 bases each). The CDR3 loop spans 16 amino acids. CDR1 and CDR2 (germline): SNHLY, FYNNEI. The ends were cut back, 3 bases at V and 4 bases at J, with 18 bases in the middle. CDR3 region: CASSDDLGAGGETQYF. CDR3 DNA: TGTGCCAGCAGTGATGATTTAGGGGCTGGGGGAGAGACCCAGTACTTC. The entire variable domain, with the rest obtained from reference TRBV2 and TRBJ2-5, is as follows: EPEVTQTPSHQVTQMGQEVILRCVPISNHLYFYWYRQILGQKVEFLVSFYNNEISEKSEIFDDQFSVERPDGSNFTLKIRSTKLEDSAMYFCASSDDLGAGGETQYFGPGTRLLVL.

The gene calls are TRBV2 and TRBJ2-7; 9 bases are shared with TRBD2. The CDR3 runs to 15 residues. V dropped 5 bases and J dropped 5; count of bases not matched to a gene: 10. Looked up from germline, CDR1 is SNHLY and CDR2 is FYNNEI. This CDR3 is CASSPPLAGIHEQYV. Here the CDR3 DNA reads TGTGCCAGCAGTCCGCCCCTAGCGGGAATCCACGAGCAGTACGTC.

This sequence joins TRBV10-2 and TRBJ1-1; D is perhaps TRBD1 (5 bases). The CDR3 is 15 amino acids. The germline V gene encodes CDR1 WSHSY and CDR2 SAAADI. Trimming took 8 bases from V and 1 from J, leaving 17 bases between them. In nucleotides, the CDR3 is TGCGCCAGCCAAAGGAAGAGCGGGGGGAACACTGAAGCTTTCTTT. Translation: CASQRKSGGNTEAFF.

As concerns this clonotype: Mismatch with germline at one junction end may stem from a read error. This chain links TRBV7-9 with TRBJ2-1; no clear D. Germline V gene data show CDR1 as SEHNR and CDR2 as FQNEAQ (reference sequence). The CDR3 totals 15 residues. CDR3 coding DNA: TGCGCCAGCAGCCCCTGGCGTGAACAGCACAATGAGCAGTTCTTC. It codes for CASSPWREQHNEQFF.

This clonotype has a count of ten or more. This chain links TRBV11-2 with TRBJ1-3, with 9 bases fitting TRBD1. J was trimmed by 7 bases and V by 2 bases; bases with no gene match: 9. This CDR3 has 16 residues. CDR1 and CDR2 from the germline V gene are SGHAT and FQNNGV. This chain's CDR3 is CASSLRGQGPENTIYF. The CDR3 region has the DNA TGTGCCAGCAGCTTAAGAGGACAGGGGCCCGAGAACACCATATATTTT.

This clonotype was observed many times. The chain couples TRBV6-6 to TRBJ2-2; tentatively, D is TRBD2 (5 bases). The CDR3 runs to 13 residues. The germline CDR1 and CDR2 sequences are MNHNY and SVGAGI (reference sequence). V shed 2 bases and J shed 5 bases, with 6 bases lying between them. The CDR3 DNA reads as TGTGCCAGCAGTTACCGGGAAACCGGGGAGCTGTTTTTT. It specifies CASSYRETGELFF.

As regards this clonotype: The CDR3 end shows no conserved phenylalanine or tryptophan, and so a read error is likely. The DNA is left out, because the CDR3 cannot be placed on it with certainty; the CDR3 is given as TCRdb lists it. This chain joins TRBV6-4 and TRBJ1-1. The CDR3 has 10 amino acids, counting both end residues. CDR1 and CDR2 from the germline V gene are MRHNA and SNTAGT. This CDR3 is CASTTAGLAG.

A note on this clonotype: A much more abundant neighbour one base away suggests this may be a read error. V gene TRBV24-1 combines with J gene TRBJ2-3, with a possible D match to TRBD1 (7 bases). In germline, CDR1 is KGHDR, CDR2 SFDVKD. The CDR3 covers 13 residues. The CDR3 DNA follows: TGTACCTGGGCGACAGGGCGGGGAGATACGCAGTATTTT. Its protein is CTWATGRGDTQYF.

The CDR3 DNA sequence: TGTGCCAGCAGCCGAGACAGGGGACAGACCCAGTACTTC. Encoded protein: CASSRDRGQTQYF. This chain links TRBV2 with TRBJ2-5; 8 positions agree with TRBD1. V lost 6 bases, J lost 6 bases, and 6 bases stayed unmatched. Germline CDR1 is SNHLY and CDR2 is FYNNEI. This CDR3 spans 13 amino acids. Looking up the rest from reference TRBV2 and TRBJ2-5 gives the full variable domain: EPEVTQTPSHQVTQMGQEVILRCVPISNHLYFYWYRQILGQKVEFLVSFYNNEISEKSEIFDDQFSVERPDGSNFTLKIRSTKLEDSAMYFCASSRDRGQTQYFGPGTRLLVL.

This clonotype was counted ten times or more. This rearrangement joins TRBV11-3 to TRBJ1-1; possibly TRBD1 for D (6 bases). CDR1 is SGHNT, CDR2 YENEEA, per germline. V lost 6 bases and J lost 5, with 16 bases in between. The CDR3 has 14 amino acids. Here the CDR3 DNA reads TGTGCCAGCAGACCAGACAGGAGGAGAACTGAAGCTTTCTTT. This translates into CASRPDRRRTEAFF.

This clonotype was picked up many times. The chain employs TRBV20-1 and TRBJ1-1; 7 positions match TRBD1. Trimming cost V 2 bases and J 11 bases; bases outside gene matches: 8. CDR3 size: 12 residues. CDR1 and CDR2 (germline): DFQATT, SNEGSKA (reference sequence). CDR3 protein: CSARNRQGVAFF. The CDR3 DNA sequence: TGCAGTGCTAGAAATCGTCAGGGGGTGGCTTTCTTT.